Sequencing of this T cell receptor (beta chain) was carried out in a study of blood T cell repertoires in COVID-19. Across the whole study: From T cells, B-cell-depleted T cells, or PBMCs came the material, which was cDNA or gDNA.

The assay was immunoSEQ multiplex PCR, and TCRdb's table has in-frame clones only and misses some. This table holds hundreds of thousands of clones, 75% to 90% found once. The CDR3 spans 12 residues. Per the germline V gene, CDR1 is LNHDA and CDR2 is SQIVND (reference sequence). Trimming shortened V by 3 bases and J by 8 bases, and 10 bases separated the two germline ends. A Seattle source enrolled patients during active infection and followed them longitudinally. The origin of this receptor is a woman aged 70-85 years with COVID-19, enrolled during active disease. The rearrangement links TRBV19 to TRBJ1-2; D not resolved. Sequencing input: peripheral blood. The CDR3 sequence: CASSIGERGYTF. The DNA for the CDR3 is TGTGCCAGTAGTATCGGAGAACGCGGCTACACCTTC.